A selection of T cell receptor beta chains follows, all from one sample in a study of blood T cell repertoires in COVID-19. The assay was immunoSEQ multiplex PCR, and TCRdb's table has in-frame clones only and misses some. The sample includes approximately 220,000 clones, around four fifths of them seen just once. Input material: PBMCs or T cells enriched from blood (not recorded which). These receptors were obtained from a woman in her forties or fifties who had been exposed to COVID-19. CDR3s include the opening cysteine and the closing phenylalanine or tryptophan. A D gene is named only where the DNA matches it firmly. Size values are once, few and many counts, or a class for expanded clones, and some rows have none.

abundance	d_gene	v_gene	j_gene	CDR3nt	CDR3aa
NA	TRBD1	TRBV27	TRBJ1-5	TGTGCCAGCAGTCCCCGACAGGGTAAGGAGCCCCAGCATTTT	CASSPRQGKEPQHF
NA	NA	TRBV2	TRBJ1-1	TGTGCCAGCAGGCCAACGAGAAACACTGAAGCTTTCTTT	CASRPTRNTEAFF
NA	NA	TRBV7-8	TRBJ1-3	TGTGCCAGCAGCTCGGGGGCTGGAAACACCATATATTTT	CASSSGAGNTIYF
NA	NA	TRBV15	TRBJ1-4	TGTGCCACCAGCAGCCACGGGCCAGGGAATGAAAAACTGTTTTTT	CATSSHGPGNEKLFF
NA	TRBD1	TRBV7-9	TRBJ1-6	TGTGCCAGCAGCTTAGCGCTCACAGGGGAGGATTCACCCCTCCACTTT	CASSLALTGEDSPLHF
NA	TRBD2	TRBV5-8	TRBJ2-5	TGTGCCAGCAGCTCGGGACTAGCGGGGAGAGAGACCCAGTACTTC	CASSSGLAGRETQYF
NA	TRBD1	TRBV7-2	TRBJ1-1	TGTGCCAGCAGCTTCACAGGGGTCGATCAAGCTTTCTTT	CASSFTGVDQAFF
NA	TRBD1	TRBV5-1	TRBJ1-2	TGCGCCAGCAGCTTGGCGGGGACAGGAGGTGGCTACACCTTC	CASSLAGTGGGYTF
NA	TRBD1	TRBV19	TRBJ1-4	TGTGCCAGTAGGAAGCCGGGACAGGGGGATGAAAAACTGTTTTTT	CASRKPGQGDEKLFF
NA	TRBD1	TRBV30	TRBJ1-2	TGTGCCTGGAGAGAGCAGGGGGCGAGGGAAGGCTACACCTTC	CAWREQGAREGYTF
NA	NA	TRBV10-1	TRBJ1-1	TGCGCCAGCAGTGCCGGGGTCACTGAAGCTTTCTTT	CASSAGVTEAFF
NA	NA	TRBV7-9	TRBJ1-2	TGTGCCAGCAGCTGGGCCTGGGGCTACACCTTC	CASSWAWGYTF
NA	NA	TRBV18	TRBJ1-5	TGTGCCAGCTCATCGGTACACAGGGAATTTAGCAATCAGCCCCAGCATTTT	CASSSVHREFSNQPQHF
NA	TRBD1	TRBV5-6	TRBJ1-1	TGTGCCAGCAGCTTAAGGGACAGAGGGACCACTGAAGCTTTCTTT	CASSLRDRGTTEAFF
NA	TRBD1	TRBV28	TRBJ2-7	TGTGCCAGCCAGGGGGACTACGAGCAGTACTTC	CASQGDYEQYF
NA	NA	TRBV5-4	TRBJ1-5	TGTGCCAGCAGCTTCGGGGGGAATCAGCCCCAGCATTTT	CASSFGGNQPQHF
once	NA	TRBV15	TRBJ1-2	TGTGCCACCAGCAGAGGCTCCCGGTCGGGTGGCTACACCTTC	CATSRGSRSGGYTF
once	NA	TRBV4-3	TRBJ1-1	TGCGCCAGCAGCCAAGCCCGAGGCAGATACACTGAAGCTTTCTTT	CASSQARGRYTEAFF
NA	NA	TRBV29-1	TRBJ1-2	TGCAGCGTTGAAGGGGGGCCTAACTATGGCTACACCTTC	CSVEGGPNYGYTF
NA	NA	TRBV9	TRBJ2-1	TGTGCCAGCAGCGAGGGGACTGCCTCCTACAATGAGCAGTTCTTC	CASSEGTASYNEQFF
NA	NA	TRBV7-8	TRBJ2-3	TGTGCCAGCAGCTTAGTATCGGGCACAGATACGCAGTATTTT	CASSLVSGTDTQYF
NA	NA	TRBV7-9	TRBJ2-7	TGTGCCAGCAGCTTTGTGACCTCGGGTCGGGGCGAGCAGTACTTC	CASSFVTSGRGEQYF
NA	NA	TRBV6-5	TRBJ1-2	TGTGCCAGCAGTACTTCCCGAGGATGGTACGACTACACCTTC	CASSTSRGWYDYTF
NA	NA	TRBV12-3/TRBV12-4	TRBJ1-5	TGTGCCACCACACGGGGAGGCAATCAGCCCCAGCATTTT	CATTRGGNQPQHF
NA	NA	TRBV5-5	TRBJ1-3	TGTGCCAGCAGCTTGGACCCCAATCAGGACACCATATATTTT	CASSLDPNQDTIYF
NA	NA	TRBV28	TRBJ2-1	TGTGCCAGCAGTTTATGGACGGGGACAATCTACAATGAGCAGTTCTTC	CASSLWTGTIYNEQFF
few	TRBD2	TRBV7-2	TRBJ2-7	TGTGCCAGCAGCTTGGGACTAGCGGGGGGGGCCGAGCAGTACTTC	CASSLGLAGGAEQYF
NA	TRBD1	TRBV28	TRBJ1-1	TGTGCCAGCAGTCCCCCTGACAGGGGGCTTCATGAAGCTTTCTTT	CASSPPDRGLHEAFF
NA	NA	TRBV5-5	TRBJ2-7	TGTGCCAGCAGCTTTCGGGTAGACTACGAGCAGTACTTC	CASSFRVDYEQYF
NA	NA	TRBV19	TRBJ1-6	TGTGCCAGTAAGGGGGAATCCTATAATTCACCCCTCCACTTT	CASKGESYNSPLHF
once	TRBD1	TRBV5-1	TRBJ1-1	TGCGCCAGCAGCTTGGCCTTGGACAGGGCCACTGAAGCTTTCTTT	CASSLALDRATEAFF
NA	TRBD2	TRBV18	TRBJ2-5	TGTGCCAGCTCACCAAGGACGCGGGGGGGCGAGACCCAGTACTTC	CASSPRTRGGETQYF
NA	TRBD1	TRBV5-4	TRBJ1-3	TGTGCCAGCAGCTTGAGGGGGCCACTCTCTGGAAACACCATATATTTT	CASSLRGPLSGNTIYF
NA	NA	TRBV12-1	TRBJ1-1	TGTGCCAGCAAGGGGGGGGCGGCCTTTGGCACTGAAGCTTTCTTT	CASKGGAAFGTEAFF
once	NA	TRBV6-2/TRBV6-3	TRBJ1-3	TGTGCCAGCAGTTACTCGGGGCCGCCTGGGGACTCTGGAAACACCATATATTTT	CASSYSGPPGDSGNTIYF
NA	TRBD1	TRBV19	TRBJ2-1	TGTGCCAGTAGTATAGATGGAGGGAACAGGGGGAGCTATGAGCAGTTCTTC	CASSIDGGNRGSYEQFF
NA	TRBD2	TRBV7-9	TRBJ2-7	TGTGCCAGCAGCTTACTCTTGGGCGGGGGGAACGAGCAGTACTTC	CASSLLLGGGNEQYF
NA	NA	TRBV7-2	TRBJ1-1	TGTGCCAGCCTCCTGGGGGGGGAAGCTTTCTTT	CASLLGGEAFF